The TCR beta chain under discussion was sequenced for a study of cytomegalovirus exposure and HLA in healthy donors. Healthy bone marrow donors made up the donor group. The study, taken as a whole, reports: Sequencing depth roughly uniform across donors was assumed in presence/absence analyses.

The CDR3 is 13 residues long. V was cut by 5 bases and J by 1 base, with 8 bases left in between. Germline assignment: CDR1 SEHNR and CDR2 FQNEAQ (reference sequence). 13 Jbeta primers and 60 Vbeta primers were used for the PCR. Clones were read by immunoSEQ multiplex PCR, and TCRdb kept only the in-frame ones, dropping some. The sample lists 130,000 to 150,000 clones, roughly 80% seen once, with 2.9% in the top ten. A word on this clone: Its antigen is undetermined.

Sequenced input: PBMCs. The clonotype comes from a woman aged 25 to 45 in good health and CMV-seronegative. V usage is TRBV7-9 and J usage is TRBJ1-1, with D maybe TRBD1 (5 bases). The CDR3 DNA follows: TGTGCCAGCAGCGTTACAGGGAACACTGAAGCTTTCTTT. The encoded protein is CASSVTGNTEAFF.